This TCR beta chain originates from a study of OX40 agonist ivuxolimab in advanced cancers. Data came from immunoSEQ multiplex PCR; TCRdb stores just in-frame clones and leaves some out. In the table there are 78,000 or so clones, roughly 90% of which are singletons. Overall study findings and caveats: Dose levels from 0.1 to 3.0 mg/kg saw CD4+ and CD8+ blood T cells expand clonally by week 6.

Patients were ruled out by autoimmune disease history or systemic immunosuppression. Sampled blood was obtained at baseline, cycle 4 day 1, and cycle 7 day 1. V was pared by 6 bases and J by 7 bases, with 17 bases between. This CDR3 spans 14 amino acids. The germline V gene has CDR1 LGHNT and CDR2 FRNRAP. About this clone: Its antigen is unidentified.

This specimen consisted of CD4+ or CD8+ T cells sorted from blood, obtained in a trial of the OX40 agonist ivuxolimab. This TCR was sampled from an adult with an advanced solid tumor such as melanoma, head and neck, liver or kidney cancer. The rearrangement links TRBV12-5 to TRBJ2-3; no firm D call. This CDR3 is CASGDHTTAYTQYF. For the CDR3, the DNA is TGTGCTAGTGGCGACCACACAACAGCTTATACGCAGTATTTT.